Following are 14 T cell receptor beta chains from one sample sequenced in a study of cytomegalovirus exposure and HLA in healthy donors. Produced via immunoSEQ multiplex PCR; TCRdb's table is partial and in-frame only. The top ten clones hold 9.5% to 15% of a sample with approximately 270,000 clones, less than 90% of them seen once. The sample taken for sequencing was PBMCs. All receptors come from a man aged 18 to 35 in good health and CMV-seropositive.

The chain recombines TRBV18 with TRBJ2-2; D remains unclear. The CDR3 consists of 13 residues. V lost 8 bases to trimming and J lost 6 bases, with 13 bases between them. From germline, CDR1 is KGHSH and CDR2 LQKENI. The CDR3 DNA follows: TGTGCCAGCGCGAGCCGAAACGCCGGGGAGCTGTTTTTT. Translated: CASASRNAGELFF.

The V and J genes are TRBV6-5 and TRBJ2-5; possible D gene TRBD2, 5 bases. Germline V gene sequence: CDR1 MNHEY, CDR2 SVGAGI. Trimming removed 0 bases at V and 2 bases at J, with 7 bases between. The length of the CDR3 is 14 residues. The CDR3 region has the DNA TGTGCCAGCAGTTACTCATCGGGGCAAGAGACCCAGTACTTC. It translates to CASSYSSGQETQYF.

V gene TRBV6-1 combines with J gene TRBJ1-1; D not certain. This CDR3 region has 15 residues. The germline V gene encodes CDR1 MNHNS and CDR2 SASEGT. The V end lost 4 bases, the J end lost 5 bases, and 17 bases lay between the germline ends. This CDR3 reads CASSVSPDVSTEAFF. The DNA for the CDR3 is TGTGCCAGCAGTGTATCCCCCGATGTGAGTACTGAAGCTTTCTTT.

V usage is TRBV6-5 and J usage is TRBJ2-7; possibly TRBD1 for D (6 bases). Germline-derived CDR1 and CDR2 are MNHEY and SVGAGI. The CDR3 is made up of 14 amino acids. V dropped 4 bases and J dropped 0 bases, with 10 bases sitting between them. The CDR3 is CASSWTAISYEQYF. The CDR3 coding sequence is TGTGCCAGCAGTTGGACAGCCATCTCCTACGAGCAGTACTTC.

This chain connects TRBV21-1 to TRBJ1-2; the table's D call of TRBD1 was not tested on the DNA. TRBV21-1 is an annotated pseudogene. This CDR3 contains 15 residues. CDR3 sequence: CAGNPGDREAYGYTF. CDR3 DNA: TGTGCCGGCAACCCAGGGGACAGGGAGGCCTATGGCTACACCTTC.

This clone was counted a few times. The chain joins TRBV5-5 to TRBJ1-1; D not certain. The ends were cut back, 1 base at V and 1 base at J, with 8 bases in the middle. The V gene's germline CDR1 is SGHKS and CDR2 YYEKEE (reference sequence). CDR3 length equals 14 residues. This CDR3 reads CASSLYGTNTEAFF. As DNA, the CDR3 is TGTGCCAGCAGCTTGTACGGCACGAACACTGAAGCTTTCTTT.

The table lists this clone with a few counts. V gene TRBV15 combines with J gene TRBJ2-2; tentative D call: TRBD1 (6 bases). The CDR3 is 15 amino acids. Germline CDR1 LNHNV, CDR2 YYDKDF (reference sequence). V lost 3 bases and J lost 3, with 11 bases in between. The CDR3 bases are TGTGCCACCAGCAGGTCACAGGGAGACACCGGGGAGCTGTTTTTT. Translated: CATSRSQGDTGELFF.

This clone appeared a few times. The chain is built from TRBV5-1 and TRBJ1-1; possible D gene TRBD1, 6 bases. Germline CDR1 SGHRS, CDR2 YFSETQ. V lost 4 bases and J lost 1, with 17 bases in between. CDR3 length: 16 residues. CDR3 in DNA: TGCGCCAGCAGCACGGACCCGGGGGCCCGGAACACTGAAGCTTTCTTT. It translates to CASSTDPGARNTEAFF.

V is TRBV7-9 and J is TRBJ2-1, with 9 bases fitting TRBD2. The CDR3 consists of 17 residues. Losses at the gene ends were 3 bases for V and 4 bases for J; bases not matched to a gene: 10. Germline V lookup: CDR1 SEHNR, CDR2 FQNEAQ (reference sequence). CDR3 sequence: CASSFGVAGGRYNEQFF. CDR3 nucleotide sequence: TGTGCCAGCAGCTTCGGGGTGGCGGGAGGGAGGTACAATGAGCAGTTCTTC.

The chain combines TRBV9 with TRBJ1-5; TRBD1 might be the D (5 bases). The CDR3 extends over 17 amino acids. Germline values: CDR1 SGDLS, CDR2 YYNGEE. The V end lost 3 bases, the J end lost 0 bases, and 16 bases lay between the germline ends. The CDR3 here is CASSAGDQPYSNQPQHF. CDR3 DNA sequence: TGTGCCAGCAGCGCCGGGGACCAACCTTATAGCAATCAGCCCCAGCATTTT. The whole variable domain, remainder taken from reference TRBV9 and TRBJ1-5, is DSGVTQTPKHLITATGQRVTLRCSPRSGDLSVYWYQQSLDQGLQFLIQYYNGEERAKGNILERFSAQQFPDLHSELNLSSLELGDSALYFCASSAGDQPYSNQPQHFGDGTRLSIL.

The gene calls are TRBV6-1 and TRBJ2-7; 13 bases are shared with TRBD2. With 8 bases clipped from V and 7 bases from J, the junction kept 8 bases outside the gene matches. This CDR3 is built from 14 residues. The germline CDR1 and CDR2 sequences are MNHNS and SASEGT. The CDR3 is CASATGTSGMEQYF. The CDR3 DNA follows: TGTGCCAGCGCTACCGGGACTAGCGGGATGGAGCAGTACTTC.

The CDR3 here is CASSVEPVGGNTIYF. The CDR3 nucleotides read TGTGCCAGCAGCGTAGAACCAGTAGGGGGAAACACCATATATTTT. This sequence joins TRBV9 and TRBJ1-3; D is unclear. This CDR3 is built from 15 residues. The ends were cut back, 0 bases at V and 4 bases at J, with 11 bases in the middle. CDR1 and CDR2 (germline): SGDLS, YYNGEE.

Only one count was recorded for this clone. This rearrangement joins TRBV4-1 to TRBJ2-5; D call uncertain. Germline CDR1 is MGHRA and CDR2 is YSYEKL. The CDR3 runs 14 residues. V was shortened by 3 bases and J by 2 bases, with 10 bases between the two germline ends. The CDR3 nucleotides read TGCGCCAGCAGCCAGCAACGGAGTCAAGAGACCCAGTACTTC. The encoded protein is CASSQQRSQETQYF.

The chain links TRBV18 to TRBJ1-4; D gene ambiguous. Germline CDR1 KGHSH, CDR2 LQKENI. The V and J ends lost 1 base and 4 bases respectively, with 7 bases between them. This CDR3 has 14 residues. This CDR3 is CASSPRQSNEKLFF. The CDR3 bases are TGTGCCAGCTCACCACGGCAGAGTAATGAAAAACTGTTTTTT.